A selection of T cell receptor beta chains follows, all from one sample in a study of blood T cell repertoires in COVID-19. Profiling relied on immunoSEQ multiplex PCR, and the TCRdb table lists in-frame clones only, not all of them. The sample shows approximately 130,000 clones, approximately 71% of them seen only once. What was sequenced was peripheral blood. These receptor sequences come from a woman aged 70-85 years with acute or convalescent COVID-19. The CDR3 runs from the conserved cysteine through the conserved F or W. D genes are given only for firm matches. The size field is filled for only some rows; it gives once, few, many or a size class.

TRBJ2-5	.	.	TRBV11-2	TGTGCCAGCAGACTCGGGGAGACCCAGTACTTC	CASRLGETQYF
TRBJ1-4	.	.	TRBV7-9	TGTGCCAGCAGCCCCCGCCAGGGATTCGCAACTAATGAAAAACTGTTTTTT	CASSPRQGFATNEKLFF
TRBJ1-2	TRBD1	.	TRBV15	TGTGCCACCAGCAGAGCGGGACAGTATAACTATGGCTACACCTTC	CATSRAGQYNYGYTF
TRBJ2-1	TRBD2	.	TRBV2	TGTGCCAGCCTGGAGCGGGAGAGCTCCTACAATGAGCAGTTCTTC	CASLERESSYNEQFF
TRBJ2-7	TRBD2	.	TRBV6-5	TGTGCCAGCAGCACTAGCGGGAGCTACGAGCAGTACTTC	CASSTSGSYEQYF
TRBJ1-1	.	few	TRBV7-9	TGTGCCAGCAGCTTTACCAGCACTGAAGCTTTCTTT	CASSFTSTEAFF
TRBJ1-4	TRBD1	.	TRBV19	TGTGCCTCTTCAACAGGGGTTAATGAAAAACTGTTTTTT	CASSTGVNEKLFF
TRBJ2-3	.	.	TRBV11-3	TGTGCCAGCAGCTTAGATGGGCGCACAGATACGCAGTATTTT	CASSLDGRTDTQYF
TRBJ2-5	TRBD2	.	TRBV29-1	TGCAGCGTCCTTGTGCGGACTAGCCTCATGACCCAGTACTTC	CSVLVRTSLMTQYF
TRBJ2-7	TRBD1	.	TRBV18	TGTGCCAGCTCACGGGAGGGACAGGGGGCCTACGAGCAGTACTTC	CASSREGQGAYEQYF
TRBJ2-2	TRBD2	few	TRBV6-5	TGTGCCAGCAGGACTAGCGGAGCTAACACCGGGGAGCTGTTTTTT	CASRTSGANTGELFF
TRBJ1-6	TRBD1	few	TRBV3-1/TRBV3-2	TGTGCCAGCAGCCAAGGACAGGGCTATAATTCACCCCTCCACTTT	CASSQGQGYNSPLHF
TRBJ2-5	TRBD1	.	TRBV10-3	TGTGCCATCAGTGAGTCGATACAGGGGGGAGAGACCCAGTACTTC	CAISESIQGGETQYF
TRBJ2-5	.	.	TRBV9	TGTGCCAGCAGCGTCGGCGGCAGTCAAGAGACCCAGTACTTC	CASSVGGSQETQYF
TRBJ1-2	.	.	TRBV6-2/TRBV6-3	TGTGCCAGCACCCCACGGGGTGTGGGCTACACCTTC	CASTPRGVGYTF
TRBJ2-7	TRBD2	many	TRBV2	TGTGCCAGCAGTGGCGGCGGAGCGGGAGGAGGCGAGCAGTACTTC	CASSGGGAGGGEQYF
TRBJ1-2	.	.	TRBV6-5	TGTGCCAGTGGAGACCTCTATGGCTACACCTTC	CASGDLYGYTF
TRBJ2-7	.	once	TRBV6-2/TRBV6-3	TGTGCCAGCAGTTACCCGACTAGTCCGACCTACGAGCAGTACTTC	CASSYPTSPTYEQYF
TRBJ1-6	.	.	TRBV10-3	TGTGCCATCACGGCCTACAGGGAGCCTAATAATTCACCCCTCCACTTT	CAITAYREPNNSPLHF
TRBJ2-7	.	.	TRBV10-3	TGTGCCATCAGTGAGTCGGACAACGAGCAGTACTTC	CAISESDNEQYF
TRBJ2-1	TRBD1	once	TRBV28	TGTGCCAGCAGTCTCCCGGGGACAGGGCCTAATGAGCAGTTCTTC	CASSLPGTGPNEQFF
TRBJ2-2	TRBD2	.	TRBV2	TGTGCCAGCAGTTTAAAAGGGACTAGCGGGACCGGGGAGCTGTTTTTT	CASSLKGTSGTGELFF
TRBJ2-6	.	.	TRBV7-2	TGTGCCAGCAGCTTTAGGACAGCTGGGGCCAACGTCCTGACTTTC	CASSFRTAGANVLTF
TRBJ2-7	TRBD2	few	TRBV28	TGTGCCAGCAGTTCGCGGGAGGCCAAATACGAGCAGTACTTC	CASSSREAKYEQYF
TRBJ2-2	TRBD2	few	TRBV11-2	TGTGCCAGCAGCTTAGTAGCGGGGGTAACCGGGGAGCTGTTTTTT	CASSLVAGVTGELFF
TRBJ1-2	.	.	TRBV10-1	TGCGCCAGCAGCCAGGGGCGGCGATCCCCCTACTATGGCTACACCTTC	CASSQGRRSPYYGYTF
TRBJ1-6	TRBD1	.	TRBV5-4	TGTGCCAGCAGTGGGACAGATGGTAATTCACCCCTCCACTTT	CASSGTDGNSPLHF
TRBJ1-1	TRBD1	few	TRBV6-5	TGTGCCAGCAGTTTTGGGACAGCGACCGAGTCTTTCTTT	CASSFGTATESFF
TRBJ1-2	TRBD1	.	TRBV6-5	TGTGCCAGCAGTACCGGGACAGGAGGGGGCTACACCTTC	CASSTGTGGGYTF
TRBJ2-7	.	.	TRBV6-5	TGTGCCAGCACCCCCCCCCGGAGGGGTCGGCACGCTTCATACTTC	CASTPPRRGRHASYF
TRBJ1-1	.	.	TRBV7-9	TGTGCCAGCAGCACAGCACCCTCGGCTTTCTTT	CASSTAPSAFF
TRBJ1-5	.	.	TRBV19	TGTGCCAGTATTATCGGAGGTTCAACCAATCAGCCCCAGCATTTT	CASIIGGSTNQPQHF
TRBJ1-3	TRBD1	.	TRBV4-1	TGCGCCAGCAGCCAAGTGCTTTCCCAGGGGGAATTGGGAAACACCATATATTTT	CASSQVLSQGELGNTIYF
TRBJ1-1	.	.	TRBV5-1	TGCGCCAGCAGCGGTGACTCTCTGAACACTGAAGCTTTCTTT	CASSGDSLNTEAFF
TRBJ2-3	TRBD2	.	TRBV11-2	TGTGCCAGCAGCTCTTCTAGCGGAGGAACAGATACGCAGTATTTT	CASSSSSGGTDTQYF
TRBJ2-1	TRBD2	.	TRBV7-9	TGTGCCAGCAGCCTAGCCGGGACTAGCGGTTTCTATCGGGAGCAGTTCTTC	CASSLAGTSGFYREQFF
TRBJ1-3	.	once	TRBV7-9	TGTGCCAGCAGCTTAATCGACGGGAACACCATATATTTT	CASSLIDGNTIYF
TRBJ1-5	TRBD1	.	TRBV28	TGTGCCAGCAGTTTTAGGACAGGGGGCGGTCAGCCCCAGCATTTT	CASSFRTGGGQPQHF
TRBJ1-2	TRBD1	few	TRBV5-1	TGCGCCAGCAGCTTGTTACCCACAGGGGAGGCTGGCTACACCTTC	CASSLLPTGEAGYTF
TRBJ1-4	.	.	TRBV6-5	TGTGCCAGCAGTTACAGAGGGATAGGTGAAAAACTGTTTTTT	CASSYRGIGEKLFF
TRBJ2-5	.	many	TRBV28	TGTGCCAGCAGCAAAACTAGCAGCCAAGAGACCCAGTACTTC	CASSKTSSQETQYF
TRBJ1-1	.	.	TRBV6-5	TGTGCCAGCATAGGCCGAGCGGACACTGAAGCTTTCTTT	CASIGRADTEAFF
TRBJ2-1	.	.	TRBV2	TGTGCCAGCAGTGCCCGGCTAGCCATCACCTACAATGAGCAGTTCTTC	CASSARLAITYNEQFF
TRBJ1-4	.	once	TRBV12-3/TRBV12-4	TGTGCCAGCAGCCTTCGGAGAGGCGAAAAACTGTTTTTT	CASSLRRGEKLFF
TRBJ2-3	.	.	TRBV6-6	TGTGCCAGCAGTTACTGGGACAATACAGATACGCAGTATTTT	CASSYWDNTDTQYF
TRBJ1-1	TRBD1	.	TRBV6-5	TGTGCCAGCACGAAACAGGGGATGAACACTGAAGCTTTCTTT	CASTKQGMNTEAFF
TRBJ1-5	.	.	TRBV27	TGTGCCAGCAGTATCTGGCCTCTGGCTCTTCTCCGGGGTTATAATCAGCCCCAGCATTTT	CASSIWPLALLRGYNQPQHF
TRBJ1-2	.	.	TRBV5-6	TGTGCCAGCAGCTTGGATGGAGGGGCCAGAAGCTATGGCTACACCTTC	CASSLDGGARSYGYTF
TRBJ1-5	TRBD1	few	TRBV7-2	TGTGCCAGCAGCCAAGGGACAGATACCCCCTGGGTGGCCCAGCATTTT	CASSQGTDTPWVAQHF
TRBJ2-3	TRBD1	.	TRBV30	TGTGCCTGGATCTCCCGGGACAGGGGCGGGGATACGCAGTATTTT	CAWISRDRGGDTQYF
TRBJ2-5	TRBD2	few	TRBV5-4	TGTGCCAGCAGTAAACCTGTAGCGGGGGGACAAGAGACCCAGTACTTC	CASSKPVAGGQETQYF
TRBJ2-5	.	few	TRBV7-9	TGTGCCAGCAGCCGAAACACAGGGTCCCAAGAGACCCAGTACTTC	CASSRNTGSQETQYF
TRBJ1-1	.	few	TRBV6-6	TGTGCCAGCAGTAACCGACAGGTCATGAACACTGAAGCTTTCTTT	CASSNRQVMNTEAFF
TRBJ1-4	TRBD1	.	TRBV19	TGTGCCAGTAGTAACGACAGGGGGCGTGTGGCAACTAATGAAAAACTGTTTTTT	CASSNDRGRVATNEKLFF
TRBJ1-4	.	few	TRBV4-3	TGCGCCAGCAGCCAAGAGGGTACCGAGGGTGAAAAACTGTTTTTT	CASSQEGTEGEKLFF
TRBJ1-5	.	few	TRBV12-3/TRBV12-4	TGTGCCAGCAGCTCACGGAATCAGCCCCAGCATTTT	CASSSRNQPQHF
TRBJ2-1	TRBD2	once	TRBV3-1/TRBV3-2	TGTGCCAGCAGCCAAGTAACTAGCGGGTTTAATGAGCAGTTCTTC	CASSQVTSGFNEQFF
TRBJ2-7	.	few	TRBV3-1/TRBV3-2	TGTGCCAGCAGCCAGGGCGTTGCAAACGCCGAGCAGTACTTC	CASSQGVANAEQYF
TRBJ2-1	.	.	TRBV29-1	TGCAGCGCTGTGCAGGGCCCCCAGTTCTTC	CSAVQGPQFF